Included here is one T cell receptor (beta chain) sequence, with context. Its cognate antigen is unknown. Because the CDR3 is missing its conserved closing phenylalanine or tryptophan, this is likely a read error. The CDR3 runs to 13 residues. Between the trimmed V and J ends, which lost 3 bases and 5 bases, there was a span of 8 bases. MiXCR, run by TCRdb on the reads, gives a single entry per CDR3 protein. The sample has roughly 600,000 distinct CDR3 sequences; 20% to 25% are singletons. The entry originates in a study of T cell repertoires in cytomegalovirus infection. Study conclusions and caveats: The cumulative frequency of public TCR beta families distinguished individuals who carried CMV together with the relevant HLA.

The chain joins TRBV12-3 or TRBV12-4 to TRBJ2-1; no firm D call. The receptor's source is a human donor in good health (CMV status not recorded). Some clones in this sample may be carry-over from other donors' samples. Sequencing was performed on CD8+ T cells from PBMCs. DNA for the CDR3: TGTGCCAGCAGTTTTGGTCCCCACAATGAGCAGTTCCTC. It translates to CASSFGPHNEQFL.